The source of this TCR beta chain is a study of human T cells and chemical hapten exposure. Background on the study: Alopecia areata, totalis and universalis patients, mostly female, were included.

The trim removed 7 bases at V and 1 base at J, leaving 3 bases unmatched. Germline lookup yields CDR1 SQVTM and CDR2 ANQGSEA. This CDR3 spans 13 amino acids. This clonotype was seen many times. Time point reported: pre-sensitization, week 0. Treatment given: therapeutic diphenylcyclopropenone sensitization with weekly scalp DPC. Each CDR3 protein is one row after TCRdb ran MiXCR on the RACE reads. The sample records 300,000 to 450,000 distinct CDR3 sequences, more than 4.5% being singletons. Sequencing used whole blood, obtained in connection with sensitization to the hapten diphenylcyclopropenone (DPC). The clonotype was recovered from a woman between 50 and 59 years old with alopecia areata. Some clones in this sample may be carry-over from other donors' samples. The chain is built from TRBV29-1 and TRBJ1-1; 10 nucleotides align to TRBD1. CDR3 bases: TGCAGCGGGAGGGACAGGGGGAACACTGAAGCTTTCTTT. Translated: CSGRDRGNTEAFF.